This T cell receptor beta chain came from a study of T cells in Graves' hyperthyroidism and ophthalmopathy. Graves' hyperthyroidism was deemed stable absent ophthalmopathy progression within 18 months. It was RNA transcripts that yielded the amplified TCR beta CDR3 regions. When the TCR CDR3 underwent first-round RT-PCR, the HTBI primer set was used. Each CDR3 protein is one row after TCRdb ran MiXCR on the multiplex PCR reads. The data hold some 300,000 distinct CDR3 sequences, with roughly 15% observed a single time. CDR1 is KGHDR and CDR2 is SFDVKD in the germline V gene. This CDR3 has 17 residues. V lost 3 bases, J lost 6 bases, and 8 bases stayed unmatched.

The sequence came from a man aged 30 to 45 with Graves' hyperthyroidism. The specimen sequenced was blood. The rearrangement links TRBV24-1 to TRBJ2-1; TRBD2 aligns across 12 bases. The CDR3 sequence: CATSDGASGRGTNEQFF. CDR3 nucleotides: TGTGCCACCAGTGATGGTGCTAGCGGGAGGGGAACCAATGAGCAGTTCTTC.